Below are 11 T cell receptor beta chains sequenced from a single sample in a study of OX40 agonist ivuxolimab in advanced cancers. The protocol was immunoSEQ multiplex PCR, while the TCRdb copy is restricted to in-frame clones and leaves out a portion. The sample has under 85,000 clones, 60% to 80% seen once. The starting material was CD4+ or CD8+ T cells sorted from blood, obtained in a trial of the OX40 agonist ivuxolimab. These receptor sequences come from an adult with an advanced solid tumor such as melanoma, head and neck, liver or kidney cancer.

This rearrangement joins TRBV5-1 to TRBJ2-5, with 9 bases identical to TRBD2. CDR3 length: 14 amino acids. V was pared by 6 bases and J by 1 base, with 4 bases of the junction left unmatched. Germline assignment: CDR1 SGHRS and CDR2 YFSETQ. The CDR3 loop is CASMAGGGQETQYF. As DNA, the CDR3 is TGCGCCAGCATGGCGGGAGGGGGCCAAGAGACCCAGTACTTC. The full variable domain, with the rest looked up from reference TRBV5-1 and TRBJ2-5, is KAGVTQTPRYLIKTRGQQVTLSCSPISGHRSVSWYQQTPGQGLQFLFEYFSETQRNKGNFPGRFSGRQFSNSRSEMNVSTLELGDSALYLCASMAGGGQETQYFGPGTRLLVL.

The chain employs TRBV28 and TRBJ2-1; 10 bases match TRBD2. With 5 bases clipped from V and 2 bases from J, the junction kept 6 bases outside the gene matches. The CDR3 consists of 16 residues. In germline, CDR1 is MDHEN, CDR2 SYDVKM. CDR3 region: CASSPSLAGAYNEQFF. CDR3 sequence (DNA): TGTGCCAGCAGTCCCTCCCTAGCGGGGGCCTACAATGAGCAGTTCTTC. Together with reference TRBV28 and TRBJ2-1, the CDR3 gives the full variable domain: DVKVTQSSRYLVKRTGEKVFLECVQDMDHENMFWYRQDPGLGLRLIYFSYDVKMKEKGDIPEGYSVSREKKERFSLILESASTNQTSMYLCASSPSLAGAYNEQFFGPGTRLTVL.

This clone showed up just a few times. The chain has TRBV7-9 and TRBJ1-1, with D unclear. V was clipped by 3 bases and J by 0 bases, with 8 bases between them. From germline, CDR1 is SEHNR and CDR2 FQNEAQ (reference sequence). The CDR3 is made up of 14 amino acids. CDR3 sequence (DNA): TGTGCCAGCAGCTTCAAGGTAATGAACACTGAAGCTTTCTTT. Protein product: CASSFKVMNTEAFF.

In this sample, this clone turned up a few times. The chain couples TRBV7-2 to TRBJ1-1; D not resolved. The CDR3 runs 14 residues. V was shortened by 5 bases and J by 3 bases, with 13 bases between the two germline ends. Germline assignment: CDR1 SGHTA and CDR2 FQGNSA. CDR3 in DNA: TGTGCCAGCAGCCCGTCCCCCAGGTACACTGAAGCTTTCTTT. Its protein product is CASSPSPRYTEAFF.

The chain recombines TRBV19 with TRBJ2-3; TRBD2 aligns across 8 bases. This CDR3 contains 14 residues. CDR1 is LNHDA and CDR2 is SQIVND in the germline V gene (reference sequence). Germline trimming cut 5 bases from V and 4 bases from J; bases unmatched to any gene: 5. The CDR3 DNA sequence: TGTGCCAGTAGTCTGGTAGCGGGACCAGATACGCAGTATTTT. Protein product: CASSLVAGPDTQYF.

The chain joins TRBV6-1 to TRBJ2-2; tentative D call: TRBD2 (5 bases). The germline V and J ends were trimmed by 8 bases and 2 bases, with 15 bases remaining between them. The germline V gene has CDR1 MNHNS and CDR2 SASEGT. CDR3 size: 15 residues. The CDR3 DNA is TGTGCCAGCTCGATAAGGGAGCCAAACACCGGGGAGCTGTTTTTT. This sequence encodes CASSIREPNTGELFF.

This clone was found once. The chain couples TRBV5-1 to TRBJ1-5; D uncertain. V shed 0 bases and J shed 2 bases, with 9 bases lying between them. Germline values: CDR1 SGHRS, CDR2 YFSETQ. This CDR3 region has 15 residues. CDR3 nucleotides: TGCGCCAGCAGCTTGGGGGGTTCGGGCAATCAGCCCCAGCATTTT. Translated: CASSLGGSGNQPQHF.

This clone was seen once. The chain combines TRBV18 with TRBJ2-3; TRBD1 agrees at 8 bases. CDR1 and CDR2 (germline): KGHSH, LQKENI. This CDR3 has 14 amino acids. Trimming removed 2 bases from V and 4 bases from J; junction bases left unmatched: 2. CDR3 amino acids: CASSPDRGSDTQYF. The CDR3 nucleotides are TGTGCCAGCTCACCAGACAGGGGCTCAGATACGCAGTATTTT. Full variable domain (missing parts from reference TRBV18 and TRBJ2-3): NAGVMQNPRHLVRRRGQEARLRCSPMKGHSHVYWYRQLPEEGLKFMVYLQKENIIDESGMPKERFSAEFPKEGPSILRIQQVVRGDSAAYFCASSPDRGSDTQYFGPGTRLTVL.

The chain combines TRBV7-9 with TRBJ2-3; D possibly corresponds to TRBD2 (6 bases). The CDR3 consists of 15 residues. From germline, CDR1 is SEHNR and CDR2 FQNEAQ (reference sequence). V lost 2 bases and J 3 bases, leaving 12 bases between the germline ends. In DNA, the CDR3 is TGTGCCAGCAGCTTATCGGGACTTGGGACAGATACGCAGTATTTT. It yields the protein CASSLSGLGTDTQYF.

The V and J genes are TRBV6-5 and TRBJ2-7; D unresolved. V was trimmed by 5 bases and J by 3 bases, leaving 5 bases between them. Germline-derived CDR1 and CDR2 are MNHEY and SVGAGI. The CDR3 has 11 amino acids. The CDR3 DNA is TGTGCCAGCAGTAAAGGCTACGAGCAGTACTTC. Protein: CASSKGYEQYF.

This chain uses TRBV5-1 with TRBJ1-1; 7 positions agree with TRBD1. The CDR3 runs to 17 residues. J was trimmed by 7 bases and V by 0 bases; bases with no gene match: 15. In germline, CDR1 is SGHRS, CDR2 YFSETQ. This CDR3 is CASSLGITGVVGYEAFF. The DNA of the CDR3 is TGCGCCAGCAGCTTGGGGATTACAGGGGTAGTGGGTTATGAAGCTTTCTTT.